This T cell receptor beta chain is drawn from a study of a mutant IDH1 vaccine in newly diagnosed glioma. On the study more broadly: Treated patients, about 60% male and about 38% female, averaged approximately 40 years of age.

As for this clone: Its specificity is unknown.

Clones were read by immunoSEQ multiplex PCR, and TCRdb kept only the in-frame ones, dropping some. The sample contains tens of thousands of clones, around 80% of which appear only once. Documented time point: week 23, last vaccination. Doses consisted of 300 ug of mutant IDH1 20-mer peptide each, paired with topical imiquimod. This TCR came from a middle-aged man with glioma. The source was PBMCs, collected from a glioma patient whose treatment included an IDH1 peptide vaccine.

The CDR3 nucleotides read TGTGCCAGCAGTCTTCTCAAGGGCCCCACGGAAGCTTTCTTT. It yields the protein CASSLLKGPTEAFF. The chain uses TRBV6-5 and TRBJ1-1; no definite D call. Germline CDR1 and CDR2: MNHEY and SVGAGI. This CDR3 is built from 14 residues. Trimming took off 5 bases at V and 8 bases at J, with 18 bases between the two ends.